This T cell receptor (beta chain) was recorded in a study of OX40 agonist ivuxolimab in advanced cancers. Produced via immunoSEQ multiplex PCR; TCRdb's table is partial and in-frame only. Here the sample spans about 46,000 clones, 87% being singletons. The CDR3 is 13 amino acids. Trimming removed 0 bases at V and 9 bases at J, with 12 bases between. CDR1 is SEHNR, CDR2 FQNEAQ, per germline (reference sequence). The sequenced sample was CD4+ or CD8+ T cells sorted from blood, obtained in a trial of the OX40 agonist ivuxolimab. J is TRBJ2-7 and V is TRBV7-9, with D perhaps TRBD1 (6 bases). The TCR originated in an adult with an advanced solid tumor such as melanoma, head and neck, liver or kidney cancer. The CDR3 DNA reads TGTGCCAGCAGCTTAGCGCTTGACAGGCCGCAGTACTTC. It is translated as CASSLALDRPQYF.